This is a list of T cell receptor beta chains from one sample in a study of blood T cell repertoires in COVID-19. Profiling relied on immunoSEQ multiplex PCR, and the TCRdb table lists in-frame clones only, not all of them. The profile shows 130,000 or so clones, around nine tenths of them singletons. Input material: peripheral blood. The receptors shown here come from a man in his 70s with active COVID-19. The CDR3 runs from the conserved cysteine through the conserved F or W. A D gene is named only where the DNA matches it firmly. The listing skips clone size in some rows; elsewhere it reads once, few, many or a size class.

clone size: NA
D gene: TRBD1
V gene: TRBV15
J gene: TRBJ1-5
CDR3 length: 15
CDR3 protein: CATSRGQGVGQPQHF
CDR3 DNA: TGTGCCACCAGTAGGGGACAGGGGGTGGGTCAGCCCCAGCATTTT

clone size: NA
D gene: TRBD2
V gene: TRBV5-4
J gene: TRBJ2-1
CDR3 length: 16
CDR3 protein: CASSPFRSGTHNEQFF
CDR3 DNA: TGTGCCAGCAGCCCCTTCCGGAGCGGGACCCACAATGAGCAGTTCTTC

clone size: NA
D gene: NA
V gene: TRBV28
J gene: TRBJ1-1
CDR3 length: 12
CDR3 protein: CASSSGGTEAFF
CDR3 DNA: TGTGCCAGCAGTTCGGGGGGCACTGAAGCTTTCTTT

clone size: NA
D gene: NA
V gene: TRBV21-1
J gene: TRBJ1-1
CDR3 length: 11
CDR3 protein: CASYVRTEAFF
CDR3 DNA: TGTGCCAGCTACGTCCGGACTGAAGCTTTCTTT

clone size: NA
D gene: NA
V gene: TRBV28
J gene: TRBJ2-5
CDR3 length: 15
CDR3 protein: CASSPFTRGQETQYF
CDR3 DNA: TGTGCCAGCAGTCCCTTCACGCGGGGTCAAGAGACCCAGTACTTC

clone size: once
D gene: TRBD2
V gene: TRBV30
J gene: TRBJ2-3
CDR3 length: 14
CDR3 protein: CAWSVSGGPDTQYF
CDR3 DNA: TGTGCCTGGAGTGTATCGGGAGGGCCAGATACGCAGTATTTT

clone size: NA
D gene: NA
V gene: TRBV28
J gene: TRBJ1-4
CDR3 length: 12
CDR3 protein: CASSWTAEKLFF
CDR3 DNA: TGTGCCAGCAGTTGGACTGCTGAAAAACTGTTTTTT

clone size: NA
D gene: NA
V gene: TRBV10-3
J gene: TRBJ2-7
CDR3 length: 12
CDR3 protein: CAISPDSYEQYF
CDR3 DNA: TGTGCCATCAGTCCGGACAGTTACGAGCAGTACTTC

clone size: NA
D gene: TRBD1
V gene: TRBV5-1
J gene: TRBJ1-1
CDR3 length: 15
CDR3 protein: CASSAPGQGGTEAFF
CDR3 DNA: TGCGCCAGCAGCGCTCCGGGACAGGGTGGAACTGAAGCTTTCTTT

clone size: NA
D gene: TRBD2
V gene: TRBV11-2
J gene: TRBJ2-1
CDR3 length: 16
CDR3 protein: CASSILSGRKLNEQFF
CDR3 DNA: TGTGCCAGCAGCATCCTTAGCGGGAGAAAACTCAATGAGCAGTTCTTC

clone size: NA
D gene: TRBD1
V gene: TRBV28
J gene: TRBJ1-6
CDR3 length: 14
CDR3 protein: CASSKGQGFSPLHF
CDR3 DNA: TGTGCCAGCAGCAAGGGACAGGGTTTCTCACCCCTCCACTTT

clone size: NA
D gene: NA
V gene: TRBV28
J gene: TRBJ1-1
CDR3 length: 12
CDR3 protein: CASSPRGTEAFF
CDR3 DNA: TGTGCCAGCAGCCCCCGGGGCACTGAAGCTTTCTTT

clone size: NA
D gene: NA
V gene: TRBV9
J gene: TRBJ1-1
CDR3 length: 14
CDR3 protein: CASSVLSEDTEAFF
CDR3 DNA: TGTGCCAGCAGCGTTTTGTCAGAGGACACTGAAGCTTTCTTT

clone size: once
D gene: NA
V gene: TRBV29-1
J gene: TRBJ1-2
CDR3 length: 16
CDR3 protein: CSVEGVAGGGIYGYTF
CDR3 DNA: TGCAGCGTTGAAGGGGTCGCCGGTGGCGGAATCTATGGCTACACCTTC

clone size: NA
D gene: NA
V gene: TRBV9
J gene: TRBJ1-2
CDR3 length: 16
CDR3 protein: CASSAPSAGANYGYTF
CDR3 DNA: TGTGCCAGCAGCGCGCCTTCTGCAGGGGCGAACTATGGCTACACCTTC

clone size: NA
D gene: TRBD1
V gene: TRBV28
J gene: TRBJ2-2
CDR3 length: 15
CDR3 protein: CALQVQGANTGELFF
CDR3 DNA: TGTGCCCTGCAAGTACAGGGGGCGAACACCGGGGAGCTGTTTTTT

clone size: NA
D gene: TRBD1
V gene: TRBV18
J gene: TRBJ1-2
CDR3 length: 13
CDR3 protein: CASSPTGTYGYTF
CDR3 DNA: TGTGCCAGCTCACCGACAGGGACATATGGCTACACCTTC

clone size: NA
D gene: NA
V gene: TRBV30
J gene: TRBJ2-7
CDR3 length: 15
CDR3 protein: CAARGGAPRSYEQYF
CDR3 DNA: TGTGCCGCCCGAGGGGGGGCGCCACGCTCCTACGAGCAGTACTTC

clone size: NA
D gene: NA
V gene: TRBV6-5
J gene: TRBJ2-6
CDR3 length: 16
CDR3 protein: CASSYAGYSGANVLTF
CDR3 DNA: TGTGCCAGCAGTTACGCCGGGTACTCTGGGGCCAACGTCCTGACTTTC

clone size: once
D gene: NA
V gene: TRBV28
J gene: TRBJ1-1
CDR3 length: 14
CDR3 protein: CASSFPDRNTEAFF
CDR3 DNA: TGTGCCAGCAGTTTCCCGGACAGGAACACTGAAGCTTTCTTT

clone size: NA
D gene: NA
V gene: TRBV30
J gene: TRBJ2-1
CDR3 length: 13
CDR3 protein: CAWTASVYNEQFF
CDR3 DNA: TGTGCCTGGACTGCTAGCGTATACAATGAGCAGTTCTTC

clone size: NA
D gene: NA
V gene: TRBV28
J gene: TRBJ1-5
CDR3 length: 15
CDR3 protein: CASSLPGETNQPQHF
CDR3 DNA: TGTGCCAGCAGTTTACCAGGGGAGACCAATCAGCCCCAGCATTTT

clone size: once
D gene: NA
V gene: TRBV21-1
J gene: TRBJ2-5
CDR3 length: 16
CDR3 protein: CASRLKPSGNQETQYF
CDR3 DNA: TGTGCCAGCAGGCTAAAACCCTCAGGGAACCAAGAGACCCAGTACTTC

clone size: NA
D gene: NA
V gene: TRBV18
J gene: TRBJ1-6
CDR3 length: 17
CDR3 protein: CASSPPRAGGYNSPLHF
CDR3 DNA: TGTGCCAGCTCACCACCCCGAGCCGGGGGATATAATTCACCCCTCCACTTT

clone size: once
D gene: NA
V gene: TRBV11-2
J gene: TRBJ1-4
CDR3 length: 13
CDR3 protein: CASSSRTGEKLFF
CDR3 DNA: TGTGCCAGCAGCTCGAGGACGGGGGAAAAACTGTTTTTT

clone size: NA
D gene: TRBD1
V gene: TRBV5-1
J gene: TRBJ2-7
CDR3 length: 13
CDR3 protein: CASSWTGGYEQYF
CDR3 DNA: TGCGCCAGCAGCTGGACAGGGGGTTACGAGCAGTACTTC

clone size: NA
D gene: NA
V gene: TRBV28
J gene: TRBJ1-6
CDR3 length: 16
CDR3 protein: CASSLGPRTANSPLHF
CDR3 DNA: TGTGCCAGCAGTTTAGGTCCTAGGACAGCAAATTCACCCCTCCACTTT

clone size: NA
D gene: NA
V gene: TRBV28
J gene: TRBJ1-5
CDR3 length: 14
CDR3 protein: CASSLEQGNQPQHF
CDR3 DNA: TGTGCCAGCAGTTTAGAACAGGGTAATCAGCCCCAGCATTTT

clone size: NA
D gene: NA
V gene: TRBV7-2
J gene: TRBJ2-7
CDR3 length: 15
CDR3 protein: CASSLAGGPDYEQYF
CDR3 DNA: TGTGCCAGCAGCTTAGCGGGGGGGCCTGACTACGAGCAGTACTTC

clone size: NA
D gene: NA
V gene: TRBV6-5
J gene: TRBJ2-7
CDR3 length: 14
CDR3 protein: CASRGGTGAYEQYF
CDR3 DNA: TGTGCCAGCAGGGGAGGGACAGGTGCCTACGAGCAGTACTTC

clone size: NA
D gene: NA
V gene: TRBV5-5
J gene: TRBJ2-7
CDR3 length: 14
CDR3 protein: CASSLVSTSYEQYF
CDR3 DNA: TGTGCCAGCAGCTTGGTCTCTACCTCCTACGAGCAGTACTTC

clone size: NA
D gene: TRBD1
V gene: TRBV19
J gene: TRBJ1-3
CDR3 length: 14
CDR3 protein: CASRTGSSGNTIYF
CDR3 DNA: TGTGCCAGTAGGACAGGGAGCTCTGGAAACACCATATATTTT

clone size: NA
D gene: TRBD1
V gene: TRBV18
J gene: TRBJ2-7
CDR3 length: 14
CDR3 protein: CASSPPAGGVEQYF
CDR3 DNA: TGTGCCAGCTCACCACCGGCAGGGGGCGTCGAGCAGTACTTC

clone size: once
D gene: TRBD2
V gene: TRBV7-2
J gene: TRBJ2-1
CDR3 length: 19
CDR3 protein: CASSSTRPGGLAGHNEQFF
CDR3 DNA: TGTGCCAGCAGCTCCACGAGACCCGGAGGACTAGCGGGCCACAATGAGCAGTTCTTC

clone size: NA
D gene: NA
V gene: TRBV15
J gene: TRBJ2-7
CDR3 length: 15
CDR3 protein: CATQLGAGDFYEQYF
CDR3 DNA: TGTGCCACCCAACTCGGGGCAGGGGATTTTTACGAGCAGTACTTC

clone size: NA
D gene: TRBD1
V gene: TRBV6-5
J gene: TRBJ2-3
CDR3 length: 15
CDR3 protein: CASIPGTGFSDTQYF
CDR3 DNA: TGTGCCAGCATTCCCGGGACAGGGTTTTCAGATACGCAGTATTTT

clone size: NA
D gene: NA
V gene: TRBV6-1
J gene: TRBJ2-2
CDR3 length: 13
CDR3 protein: CASSESRTGELFF
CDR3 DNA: TGTGCCAGCAGTGAATCCCGCACCGGGGAGCTGTTTTTT

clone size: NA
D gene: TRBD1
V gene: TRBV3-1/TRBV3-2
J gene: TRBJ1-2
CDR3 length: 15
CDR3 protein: CASSRTDRGTYGYTF
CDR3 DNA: TGTGCCAGCAGCCGAACGGACAGGGGAACCTATGGCTACACCTTC

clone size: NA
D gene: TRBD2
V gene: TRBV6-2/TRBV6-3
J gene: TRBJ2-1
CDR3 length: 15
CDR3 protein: CASSPLAGVNNEQFF
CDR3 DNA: TGTGCCAGCAGTCCCCTAGCGGGAGTAAACAATGAGCAGTTCTTC

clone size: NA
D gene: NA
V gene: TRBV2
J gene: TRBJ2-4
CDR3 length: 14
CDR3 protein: CASCPEVAKNIQYF
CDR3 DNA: TGTGCCAGCTGTCCTGAGGTAGCCAAAAACATTCAGTACTTC

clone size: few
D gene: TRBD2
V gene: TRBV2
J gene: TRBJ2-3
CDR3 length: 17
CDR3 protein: CASSEVVWGRVTDTQYF
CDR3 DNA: TGTGCCAGCAGTGAAGTCGTGTGGGGGAGGGTTACAGATACGCAGTATTTT

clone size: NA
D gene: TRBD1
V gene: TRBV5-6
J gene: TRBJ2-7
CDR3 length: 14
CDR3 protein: CASSPTGGGYEQYF
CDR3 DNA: TGTGCCAGCAGCCCTACAGGGGGCGGATACGAGCAGTACTTC

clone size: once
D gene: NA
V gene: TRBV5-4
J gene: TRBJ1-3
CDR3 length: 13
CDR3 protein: CASSLAQGNTIYF
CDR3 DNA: TGTGCCAGCAGCTTGGCGCAGGGAAACACCATATATTTT

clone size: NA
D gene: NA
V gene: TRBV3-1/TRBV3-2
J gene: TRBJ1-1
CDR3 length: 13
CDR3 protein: CASTGQMNTEAFF
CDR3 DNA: TGTGCCAGCACCGGACAGATGAACACTGAAGCTTTCTTT

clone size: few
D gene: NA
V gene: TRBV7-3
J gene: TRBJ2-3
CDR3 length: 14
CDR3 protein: CASSPQGDTDTQYF
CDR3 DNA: TGTGCCAGCAGCCCTCAGGGCGACACAGATACGCAGTATTTT

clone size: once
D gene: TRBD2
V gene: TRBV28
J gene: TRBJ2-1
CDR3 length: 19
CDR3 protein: CASSPDSYSGMGIYNEQFF
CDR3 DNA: TGTGCCAGCAGCCCAGACAGTTATAGCGGGATGGGGATATACAATGAGCAGTTCTTC

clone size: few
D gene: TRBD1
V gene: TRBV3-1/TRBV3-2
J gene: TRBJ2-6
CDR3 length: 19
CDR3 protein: CASSPRRTGGSSGANVLTF
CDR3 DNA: TGTGCCAGCAGCCCGCGAAGGACAGGGGGCTCCTCTGGGGCCAACGTCCTGACTTTC

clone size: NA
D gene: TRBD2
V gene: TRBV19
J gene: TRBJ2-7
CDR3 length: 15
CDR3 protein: CASSVGLAGVYEQYF
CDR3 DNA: TGTGCCAGTAGTGTGGGACTAGCGGGAGTATACGAGCAGTACTTC

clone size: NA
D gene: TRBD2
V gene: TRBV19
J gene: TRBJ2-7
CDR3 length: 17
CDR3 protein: CASAPGRRLAGGYEQYF
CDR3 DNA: TGTGCCAGTGCCCCCGGACGGAGACTAGCGGGGGGCTACGAGCAGTACTTC

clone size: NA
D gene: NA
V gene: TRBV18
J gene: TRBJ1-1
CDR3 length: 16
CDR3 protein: CASSPDRIKGSTEAFF
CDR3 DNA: TGTGCCAGCTCACCCGACAGAATAAAAGGCAGTACTGAAGCTTTCTTT

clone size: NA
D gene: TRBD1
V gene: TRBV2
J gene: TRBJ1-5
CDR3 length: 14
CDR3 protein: CASSATGGNQPQHF
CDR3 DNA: TGTGCCAGCAGCGCCACAGGGGGCAATCAGCCCCAGCATTTT

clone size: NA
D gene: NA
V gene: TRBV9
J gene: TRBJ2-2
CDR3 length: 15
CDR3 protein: CASSLRGWNTGELFF
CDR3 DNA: TGTGCCAGCAGCCTTAGGGGGTGGAACACCGGGGAGCTGTTTTTT

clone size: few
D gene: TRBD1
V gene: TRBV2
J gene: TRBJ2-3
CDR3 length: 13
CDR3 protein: CARGQGPGDTQYF
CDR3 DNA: TGTGCCAGGGGACAGGGGCCCGGGGATACGCAGTATTTT

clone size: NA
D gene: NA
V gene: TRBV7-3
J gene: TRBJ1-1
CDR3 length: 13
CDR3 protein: CASSVSGTQDAFF
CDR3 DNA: TGTGCCAGCAGCGTCTCCGGGACACAGGACGCTTTCTTT

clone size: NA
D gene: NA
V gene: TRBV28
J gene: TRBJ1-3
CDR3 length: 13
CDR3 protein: CASSLNRQFAIYF
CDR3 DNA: TGTGCCAGCAGTTTAAATCGCCAGTTCGCCATATATTTT